This T cell receptor (beta chain) emerged from a study of T cell responses to AZD1222 COVID-19 vaccine. Findings and limits, study-wide: Females made up more of the donors, who were largely white British, and clonal diversity may have come out too low. Repertoire sampling occurred only after the peak T cell response. Recipients of AZD1222 seropositive at baseline numbered only 6 or 7.

V lost 3 bases, J lost 0 bases, and 19 bases lay in between. The CDR3 length is 17 residues. Per the germline V gene, CDR1 is DFQATT and CDR2 is SNEGSKA (reference sequence). The method was immunoSEQ multiplex PCR; TCRdb's version includes in-frame clones alone and lacks a portion of them. The table lists about 97,000 clones, around nine tenths of them singletons, with under 8.5% in the top ten. Comment on this clone: The antigen remains unidentified.

The V and J genes are TRBV20-1 and TRBJ2-3; perhaps TRBD2 as D (7 bases). The sequencing used peripheral blood, collected on day 0 of AZD1222 vaccination. The receptor was isolated from an adult in good health. CDR3 in DNA: TGCAGTGCTAGTCCACGCCGGGGGGCCTTAAGCACAGATACGCAGTATTTT. Translation gives CSASPRRGALSTDTQYF.